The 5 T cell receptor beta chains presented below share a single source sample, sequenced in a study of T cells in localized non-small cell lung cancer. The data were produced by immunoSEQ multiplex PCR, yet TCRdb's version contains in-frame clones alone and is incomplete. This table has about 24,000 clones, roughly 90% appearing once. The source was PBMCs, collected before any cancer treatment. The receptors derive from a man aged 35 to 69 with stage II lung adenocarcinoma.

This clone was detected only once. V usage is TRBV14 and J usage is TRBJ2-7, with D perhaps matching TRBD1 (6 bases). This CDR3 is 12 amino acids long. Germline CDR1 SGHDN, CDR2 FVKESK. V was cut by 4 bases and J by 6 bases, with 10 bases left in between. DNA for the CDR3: TGTGCCAGCAGCCGAAACAGGGTCGAGCAGTACTTC. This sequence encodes CASSRNRVEQYF. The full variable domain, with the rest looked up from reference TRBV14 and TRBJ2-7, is EAGVTQFPSHSVIEKGQTVTLRCDPISGHDNLYWYRRVMGKEIKFLLHFVKESKQDESGMPNNRFLAERTGGTYSTLKVQPAELEDSGVYFCASSRNRVEQYFGPGTRLTVT.

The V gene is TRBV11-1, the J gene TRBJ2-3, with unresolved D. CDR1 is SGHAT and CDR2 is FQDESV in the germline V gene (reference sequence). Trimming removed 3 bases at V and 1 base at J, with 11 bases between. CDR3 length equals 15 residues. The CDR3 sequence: CASSFITDRTDTQYF. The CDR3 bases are TGTGCCAGCAGCTTTATCACCGATCGCACAGATACGCAGTATTTT. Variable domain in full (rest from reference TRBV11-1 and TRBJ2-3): EAEVAQSPRYKITEKSQAVAFWCDPISGHATLYWYRQILGQGPELLVQFQDESVVDDSQLPKDRFSAERLKGVDSTLKIQPAELGDSAMYLCASSFITDRTDTQYFGPGTRLTVL.

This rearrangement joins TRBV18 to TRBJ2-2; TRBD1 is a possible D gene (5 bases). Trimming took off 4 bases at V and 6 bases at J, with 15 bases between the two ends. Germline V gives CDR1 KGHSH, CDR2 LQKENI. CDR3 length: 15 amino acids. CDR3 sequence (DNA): TGTGCCAGCTCACTTGGGGCAACCTCTCCCGGGGAGCTGTTTTTT. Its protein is CASSLGATSPGELFF.

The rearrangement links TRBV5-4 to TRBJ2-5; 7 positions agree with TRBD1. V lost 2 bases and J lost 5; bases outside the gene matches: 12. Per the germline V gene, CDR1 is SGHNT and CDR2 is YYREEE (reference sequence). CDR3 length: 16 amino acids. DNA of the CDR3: TGTGCCAGCAGCTTCCGTCCGGACAGGTCATGGGAGACCCAGTACTTC. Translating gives CASSFRPDRSWETQYF.

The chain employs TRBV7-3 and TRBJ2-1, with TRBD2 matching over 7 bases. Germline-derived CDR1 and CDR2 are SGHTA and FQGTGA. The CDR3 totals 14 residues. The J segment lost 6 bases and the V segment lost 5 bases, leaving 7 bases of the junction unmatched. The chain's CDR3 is CASSQGSGSNEQFF. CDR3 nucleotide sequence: TGTGCCAGCAGCCAAGGTAGCGGGTCCAATGAGCAGTTCTTC.